This section outlines one T cell receptor beta chain sequence together with its context. Its target is unknown. These data belong to a study of cytotoxic CD8 clonotypes in ibrutinib-treated CLL. For the study at large: Complete response was seen in 2 patients and partial in about 24; some 12 progressed and about 14 stayed remitted after a median about six years. Overall study results and limits: A rise in clonality was seen at ibrutinib response, and a fall back toward baseline was seen at progression.

The V end lost 7 bases, the J end lost 4 bases, and 14 bases lay between the germline ends. Per the germline V gene, CDR1 is SGHRS and CDR2 is YFSETQ. This CDR3 is 14 amino acids long. Deep sequencing aimed at 1 in 200,000 to 1 in 1 million T cells' resolution. Here immunoSEQ multiplex PCR was the method, and the copy in TCRdb shows in-frame clones only, minus some. The table has about 130,000 clones, roughly 88% seen once. The sequenced sample was PBMCs, obtained after 24 months of ibrutinib treatment. This clonotype originated in a human donor with chronic lymphocytic leukemia. This chain links TRBV5-1 with TRBJ2-2; D could derive from TRBD1 or TRBD2 (5 bases each). CDR3 DNA: TGCGCCAGCGGTTCCGGGGCTACCACCGGGGAGCTGTTTTTT. This encodes CASGSGATTGELFF.